These 13 T cell receptor beta chains originate from one sample sequenced in a study of human T cells and chemical hapten exposure. MiXCR, run by TCRdb on the 5' RACE reads, gives a single entry per CDR3 protein. The top ten clones hold approximately 3% of a sample with 110,000 or so distinct CDR3 sequences, roughly 18% of them seen once. Total RNA was extracted from unfractionated whole blood. All receptors derive from a human donor in good health.

Only a few counts were recorded for this clonotype. This chain links TRBV12-3 or TRBV12-4 with TRBJ1-3; weak D call: TRBD1 (5 bases). The CDR3 consists of 16 residues. Trimming stripped 5 bases from V and 0 bases from J, with 14 bases between. CDR3 sequence (DNA): TGTGCCAGCAGTCCCTTCCTCAGGGACTCTGGAAACACCATATATTTT. Translating gives CASSPFLRDSGNTIYF.

This clonotype was picked up a small number of times. The V call is TRBV19, the J call TRBJ2-2; TRBD2 matches 10 bases. Trimming at V came to 5 bases and at J to 4 bases, leaving 7 bases not matched to a gene. The CDR3 is made up of 16 amino acids. From germline, CDR1 is LNHDA and CDR2 SQIVND (reference sequence). The DNA for the CDR3 is TGTGCCAGTAGTCCCCGGCTAGCGGGAGTCACCGGGGAGCTGTTTTTT. Amino acid sequence: CASSPRLAGVTGELFF.

This clonotype was counted a few times. This chain connects TRBV5-4 to TRBJ2-4; TRBD2 matches 7 bases. Germline V gene sequence: CDR1 SGHNT, CDR2 YYREEE (reference sequence). The CDR3 length is 14 residues. Unmatched junction bases numbered 11, after V lost 6 bases and J lost 8 bases. CDR3 in DNA: TGTGCCAGCACCTCTCAGGAACGGGGGGACATTCAGTACTTC. Its protein is CASTSQERGDIQYF.

This chain links TRBV5-5 with TRBJ2-3; TRBD2 matches at 10 bases. V was clipped by 4 bases and J by 3 bases; unmatched bases: 11. Germline-derived CDR1 and CDR2 are SGHKS and YYEKEE (reference sequence). The CDR3 runs 17 residues. The chain's CDR3 is CASSLRSSGSYTDTQYF. In DNA form, the CDR3 reads TGTGCCAGCAGCCTGAGGTCTAGCGGGAGTTATACAGATACGCAGTATTTT.

The genes are TRBV28 and TRBJ2-4, with D unresolved. Per germline, CDR1 MDHEN and CDR2 SYDVKM. The V and J ends lost 5 bases and 0 bases respectively, with 8 bases between them. The CDR3 is 14 residues long. CDR3 protein: CASSPHVAKNIQYF. The CDR3 DNA sequence: TGTGCCAGCAGTCCTCACGTAGCCAAAAACATTCAGTACTTC.

The chain combines TRBV6-1 with TRBJ2-7, with TRBD2 matching over 13 bases. The V gene's germline CDR1 is MNHNS and CDR2 SASEGT. The CDR3 spans 16 residues. The J segment lost 4 bases and the V segment lost 2 bases, leaving 5 bases of the junction unmatched. CDR3 nucleotides: TGTGCCAGCAGTGAATGGGGACTAGCGGGACGTTACGAGCAGTACTTC. It yields the protein CASSEWGLAGRYEQYF.

The sample holds a few counts of this clonotype. The chain couples TRBV20-1 to TRBJ1-6, with a weak D call TRBD1 (5 bases). The CDR3 contains 11 residues. V shed 3 bases and J shed 8 bases, with 5 bases lying between them. CDR1 is DFQATT, CDR2 SNEGSKA, per germline (reference sequence). CDR3 loop: CSARGDSPLHF. The CDR3 region has the DNA TGCAGTGCTAGGGGGGATTCACCCCTCCACTTT.

The chain is built from TRBV28 and TRBJ1-1; possible D gene TRBD1, 6 bases. CDR1 is MDHEN and CDR2 is SYDVKM in the germline V gene. The CDR3 is 11 amino acids. Trimming removed 11 bases at V and 7 bases at J, with 14 bases between. CDR3 sequence reads: CAVHSQGEAFF. CDR3 nucleotides: TGTGCCGTCCATTCACAGGGTGAAGCTTTCTTT.

This clonotype was observed a few times. The chain joins TRBV20-1 to TRBJ2-7, with a possible D match to TRBD1 (6 bases). Trimming left V 5 bases short and J 6 bases short, with 17 bases between. Germline V gene data show CDR1 as DFQATT and CDR2 as SNEGSKA (reference sequence). The CDR3 is 13 amino acids. The chain's CDR3 is CSASTDRSREQYF. The CDR3 DNA follows: TGCAGTGCTTCCACCGACAGGTCCCGCGAGCAGTACTTC.

This clonotype was recorded a few times. The chain recombines TRBV5-1 with TRBJ2-3, with D perhaps matching TRBD2 (6 bases). V gave up 3 bases and J gave up 2 bases, with 10 bases separating them. The CDR3 covers 14 residues. Germline V gene data show CDR1 as SGHRS and CDR2 as YFSETQ. The CDR3 nucleotides read TGCGCCAGCAGCTCCCGGACTAACACAGATACGCAGTATTTT. Residues: CASSSRTNTDTQYF.

This clonotype was seen a few times. The chain combines TRBV7-9 with TRBJ1-5; no clear D. The CDR3 is made up of 12 amino acids. V was pared by 5 bases and J by 4 bases, with 6 bases between. CDR1 SEHNR and CDR2 FQNEAQ come from the germline V gene (reference sequence). This CDR3 reads CASSEYNQPQHF. CDR3 coding DNA: TGTGCCAGCAGCGAGTATAATCAGCCCCAGCATTTT.

This clonotype was observed a few times. The V gene is TRBV29-1, the J gene TRBJ2-1, with D unclear. The germline V gene has CDR1 SQVTM and CDR2 ANQGSEA. This CDR3 has 15 residues. Trimming left V 1 base short and J 4 bases short, with 14 bases between. The CDR3 sequence: CSVEVPLARYNEQFF. DNA for the CDR3: TGCAGCGTTGAAGTCCCATTAGCCCGATACAATGAGCAGTTCTTC.

In this sample, this clonotype turned up a few times. The chain uses TRBV2 and TRBJ1-4; D call uncertain. The V end was cut by 4 bases, the J end by 8 bases, with 14 bases between. CDR3 length: 14 amino acids. Germline V lookup: CDR1 SNHLY, CDR2 FYNNEI. Written as DNA, the CDR3 is TGTGCCAGCAGTGTGGCAGAAGTAAACGAAAAACTGTTTTTT. It is translated as CASSVAEVNEKLFF.